This TCR beta chain was sequenced in a study of T-cell reconstitution after alpha-beta-depleted transplantation in children. Study outcomes and limitations: In some patients, recipient T cells and intrathymic progenitors surviving conditioning explained high day-60 diversity. Fresh T-cell production supplied most of the T-cell counts and diversity seen one year after transplant.

This clonotype was counted only a few times. Its cognate antigen is unknown. Germline values: CDR1 SQVTM, CDR2 ANQGSEA. CDR3 size: 15 residues. Trimming cost V 3 bases and J 0 bases; bases outside gene matches: 7. Unique molecular identifiers were incorporated when the TCRbeta library was constructed. TCRdb processed the PCR reads anew with MiXCR; each CDR3 protein has one entry. This table holds a few hundred thousand distinct CDR3 sequences, over 10% found once. The sequence was collected from a male patient aged 10 to 17 who had a stem cell transplant for acute myeloid leukemia, so the T cells may come from the graft donor. The chain employs TRBV29-1 and TRBJ1-1; 7 bases agree with TRBD1. The sample was PBMCs, mostly from graft donor cells, taken 360 days after TCRalphabeta/CD19-depleted stem cell transplant. Here the CDR3 reads CSVDSTGAVNTEAFF. The CDR3 DNA reads as TGCAGCGTTGATTCCACAGGGGCCGTGAACACTGAAGCTTTCTTT.